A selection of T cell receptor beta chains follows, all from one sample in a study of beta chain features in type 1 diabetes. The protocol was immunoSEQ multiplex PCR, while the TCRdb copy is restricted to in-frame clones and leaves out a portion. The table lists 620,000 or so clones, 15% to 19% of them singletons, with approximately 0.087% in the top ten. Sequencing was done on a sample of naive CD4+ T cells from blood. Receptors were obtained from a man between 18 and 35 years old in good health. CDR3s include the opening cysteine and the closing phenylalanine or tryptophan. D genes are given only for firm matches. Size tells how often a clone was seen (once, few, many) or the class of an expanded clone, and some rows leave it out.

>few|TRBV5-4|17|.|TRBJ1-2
TGTGCCAGCAGCTTGGCCCGACCAGCGATGACCGGGGAGGGCTACACCTTC
CASSLARPAMTGEGYTF
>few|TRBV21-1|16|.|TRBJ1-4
TGTGCCAGCAGCAAGGGAGGTCCAGGGCGAGTGGAAAAACTGTTTTTT
CASSKGGPGRVEKLFF
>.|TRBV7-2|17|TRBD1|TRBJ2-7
TGTGCCAGCAGCTTATTATCCGGGACAGCCAACTCCTACGAGCAGTACTTC
CASSLLSGTANSYEQYF
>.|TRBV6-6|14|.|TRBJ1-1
TGTGCCAGCACGCCCCAGGCCCTTTACACTGAAGCTTTCTTT
CASTPQALYTEAFF
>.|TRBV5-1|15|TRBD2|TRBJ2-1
TGCGCCAGCAGCTCGGGACTAGCGGGATGGGATGAGCAGTTCTTC
CASSSGLAGWDEQFF
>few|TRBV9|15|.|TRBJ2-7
TGTGCCAGCAGCGCGGATCCGGGCAACTCCTACGAGCAGTACTTC
CASSADPGNSYEQYF
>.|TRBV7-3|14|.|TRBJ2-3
TGTGCCAGCAGCTTAACCGGCGGGATAGATACGCAGTATTTT
CASSLTGGIDTQYF
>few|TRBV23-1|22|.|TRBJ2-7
TGCGCCAGCAGTCAATCTAAGGCGGGACCCACCTTTGCCCTACGACGCTACTACGAGCAGTACTTC
CASSQSKAGPTFALRRYYEQYF
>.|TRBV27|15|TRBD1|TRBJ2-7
TGTGCCAGCAGTCGGGACCCGGGACAGGGCTACGAGCAGTACTTC
CASSRDPGQGYEQYF
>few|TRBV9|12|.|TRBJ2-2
TGTGCCAGCAGCGCCTCTACCGGGGAGCTGTTTTTT
CASSASTGELFF
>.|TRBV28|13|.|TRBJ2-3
TGTGCCAGCAGTTTCCGAAGCACAGATACGCAGTATTTT
CASSFRSTDTQYF
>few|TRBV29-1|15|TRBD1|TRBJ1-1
TGCAGCGCCCTTTCAGGGAGGGGGCTGAACACTGAAGCTTTCTTT
CSALSGRGLNTEAFF
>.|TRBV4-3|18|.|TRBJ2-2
TGCGCCAGCAGCCAAGAAGGACTAACAGGGGCGATCACCGGGGAGCTGTTTTTT
CASSQEGLTGAITGELFF
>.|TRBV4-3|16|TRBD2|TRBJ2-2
TGCGCCAGCAGCCCACCCGGACTAGCGGGAGGAGGGGAGCTGTTTTTT
CASSPPGLAGGGELFF
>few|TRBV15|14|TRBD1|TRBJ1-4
TGTGCCACCAGCGGCCGGGACAGCAATGAAAAACTGTTTTTT
CATSGRDSNEKLFF
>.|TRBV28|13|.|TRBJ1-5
TGTGCCAGCAGTTTAACTAGCAATCAGCCCCAGCATTTT
CASSLTSNQPQHF
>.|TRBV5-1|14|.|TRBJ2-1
TGCGCCAGCAGCTTGGGTGGCTCCTACAATGAGCAGTTCTTC
CASSLGGSYNEQFF
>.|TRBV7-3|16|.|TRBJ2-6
TGTGCCAGCAGCCAATCATCCGGGTCCGGGGCCAACGTCCTGACTTTC
CASSQSSGSGANVLTF
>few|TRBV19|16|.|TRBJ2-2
TGTGCCAGTAGCCTTATAGGGTCCAGGGACACCGGGGAGCTGTTTTTT
CASSLIGSRDTGELFF
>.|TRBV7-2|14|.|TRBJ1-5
TGTGCCAGCAGCCAGACCACAGGAAATCAGCCCCAGCATTTT
CASSQTTGNQPQHF
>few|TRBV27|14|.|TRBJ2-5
TGTGCCAGCAGTTCCCCCTCTCGCAAAGAGACCCAGTACTTC
CASSSPSRKETQYF
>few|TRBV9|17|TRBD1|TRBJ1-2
TGTGCCAGCAGCGGACCCACGACAGGGAGAGCTAACTATGGCTACACCTTC
CASSGPTTGRANYGYTF
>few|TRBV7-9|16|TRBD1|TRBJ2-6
TGTGCCAGCAACGCTACAGGGGGCTCTGGGGCCAACGTCCTGACTTTC
CASNATGGSGANVLTF
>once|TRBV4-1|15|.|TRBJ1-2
TGCGCCAGCAGCCGAGAGACAGGTACCATCTATGGCTACACCTTC
CASSRETGTIYGYTF
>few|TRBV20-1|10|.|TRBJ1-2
TGCAGTGCTAGTGGGAATGGCTACACCTTC
CSASGNGYTF
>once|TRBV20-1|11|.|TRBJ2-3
TGCAGTGCTAGACGCACAGATACGCAGTATTTT
CSARRTDTQYF
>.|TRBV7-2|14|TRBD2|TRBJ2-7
TGTGCCAGCAGCTTATCCGGGAGGGAGTACGAGCAGTACTTC
CASSLSGREYEQYF
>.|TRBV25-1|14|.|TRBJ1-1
TGTGCCAGCAGTCGTCACGGGGACAACACTGAAGCTTTCTTT
CASSRHGDNTEAFF
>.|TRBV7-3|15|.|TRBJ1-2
TGTGCCAGCAGCTTAATGCCAGGGGTCTCTAGAGGCTACACCTTC
CASSLMPGVSRGYTF
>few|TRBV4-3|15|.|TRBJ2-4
TGCGCCAGCAGCCAAGTGATCAGTTCAAGGGACATTCAGTACTTC
CASSQVISSRDIQYF
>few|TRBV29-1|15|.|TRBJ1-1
TGCAGCGTTGAGAGGATCCAGAAGGGGAACACTGAAGCTTTCTTT
CSVERIQKGNTEAFF
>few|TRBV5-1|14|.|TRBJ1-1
TGCGCCAGCAGCACCCGGACAGTGAACACTGAAGCTTTCTTT
CASSTRTVNTEAFF